This TCR beta chain was documented in a study of identical twins. Study conclusions and caveats: Invariant MAIT and iNKT cells could partly confound zero-insertion analyses.

Each CDR3 protein gets one entry after TCRdb re-called the 5' RACE reads with MiXCR. The table lists approximately 630,000 distinct CDR3 sequences, roughly 6.6% of them singletons. This clonotype has only a few counts. Its antigen remains unidentified. Germline loops: CDR1 DFQATT, CDR2 SNEGSKA (reference sequence). Unmatched junction bases numbered 8, after V lost 8 bases and J lost 4 bases. This CDR3 spans 12 amino acids. This sample also appeared in a second study, on yellow fever vaccine responses in identical twins.

The rearrangement links TRBV20-1 to TRBJ2-7, with 7 bases lining up with TRBD1. This receptor was obtained from a woman aged 18-29 years in good health. The source material was PBMCs. The CDR3 spells CSTYRDRYEQYF. The DNA of the CDR3 is TGCAGTACCTACCGGGACAGATACGAGCAGTACTTC.